This T cell receptor (beta chain) is from a study of cytomegalovirus exposure and HLA in healthy donors. Study at large: The 120 validation repertoires, a later analysis reported, used the same platform as the roughly 610 first-cohort repertoires. Study findings and constraints: CMV antigen specificity of three CMV-associated chains was confirmed in vitro. Investigators reported fewer than 200 TCR beta chains as tied to cytomegalovirus.

Using immunoSEQ multiplex PCR, the repertoire was profiled, and TCRdb retains in-frame clones only, with some absent. This table holds around 93,000 clones, 85% found once. The CDR3 has 17 amino acids. Unmatched junction bases numbered 13, after V lost 4 bases and J lost 4 bases. The germline V gene has CDR1 MDHEN and CDR2 SYDVKM. To note about this clone: What it binds is not known.

This sequence originates from a man in his late teens or twenties in good health and CMV-seropositive. J is TRBJ2-7 and V is TRBV28; 10 bases are shared with TRBD2. The sequenced sample was PBMCs. Here the CDR3 reads CASSYPLVAGGGYEQYF. The DNA for the CDR3 is TGTGCCAGCAGTTACCCTCTCGTAGCGGGAGGTGGGTACGAGCAGTACTTC.